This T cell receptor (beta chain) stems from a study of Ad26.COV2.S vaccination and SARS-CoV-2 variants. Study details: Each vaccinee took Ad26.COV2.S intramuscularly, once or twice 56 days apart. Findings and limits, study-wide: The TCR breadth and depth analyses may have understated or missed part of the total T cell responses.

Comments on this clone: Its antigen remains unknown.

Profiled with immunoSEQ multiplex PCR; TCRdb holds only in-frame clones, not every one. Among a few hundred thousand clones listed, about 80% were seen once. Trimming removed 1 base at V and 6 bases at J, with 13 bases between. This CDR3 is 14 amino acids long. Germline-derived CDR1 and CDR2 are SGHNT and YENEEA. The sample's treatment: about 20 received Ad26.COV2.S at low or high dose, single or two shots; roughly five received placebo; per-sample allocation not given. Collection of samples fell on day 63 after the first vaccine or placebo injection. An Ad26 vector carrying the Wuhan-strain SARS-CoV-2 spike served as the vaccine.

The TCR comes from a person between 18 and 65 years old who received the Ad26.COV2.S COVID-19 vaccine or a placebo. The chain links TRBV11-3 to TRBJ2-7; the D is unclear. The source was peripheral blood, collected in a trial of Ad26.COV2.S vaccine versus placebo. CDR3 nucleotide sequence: TGTGCCAGCAGCTTAGGAGTTGTAGTGCCCGAGCAGTACTTC. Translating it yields CASSLGVVVPEQYF. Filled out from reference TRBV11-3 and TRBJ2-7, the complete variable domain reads EAGVVQSPRYKIIEKKQPVAFWCNPISGHNTLYWYLQNLGQGPELLIRYENEEAVDDSQLPKDRFSAERLKGVDSTLKIQPAELGDSAVYLCASSLGVVVPEQYFGPGTRLTVT.